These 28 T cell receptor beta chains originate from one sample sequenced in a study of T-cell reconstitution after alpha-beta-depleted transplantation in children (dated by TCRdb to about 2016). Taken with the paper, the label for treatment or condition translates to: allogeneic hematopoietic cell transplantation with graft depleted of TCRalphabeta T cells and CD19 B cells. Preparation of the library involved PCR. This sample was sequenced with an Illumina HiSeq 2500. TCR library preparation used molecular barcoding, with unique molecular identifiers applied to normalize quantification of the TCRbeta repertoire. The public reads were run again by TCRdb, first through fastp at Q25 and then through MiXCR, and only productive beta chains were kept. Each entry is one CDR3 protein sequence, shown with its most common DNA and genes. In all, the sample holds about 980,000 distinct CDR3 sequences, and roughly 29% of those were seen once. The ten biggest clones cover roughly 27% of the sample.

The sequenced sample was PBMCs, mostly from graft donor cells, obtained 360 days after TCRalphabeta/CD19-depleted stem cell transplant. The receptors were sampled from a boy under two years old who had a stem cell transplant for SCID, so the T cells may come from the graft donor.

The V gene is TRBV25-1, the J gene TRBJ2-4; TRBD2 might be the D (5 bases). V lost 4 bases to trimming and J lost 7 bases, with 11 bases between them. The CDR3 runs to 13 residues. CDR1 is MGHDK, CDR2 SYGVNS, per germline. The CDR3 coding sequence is TGTGCCAGCAGTGCGGGGTTTAGCAACATTCAGTACTTC. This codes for CASSAGFSNIQYF.

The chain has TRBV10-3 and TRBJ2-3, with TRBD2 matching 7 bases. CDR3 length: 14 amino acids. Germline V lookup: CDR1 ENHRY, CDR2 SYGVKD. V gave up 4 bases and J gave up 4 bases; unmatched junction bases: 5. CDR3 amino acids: CAISVSGEADTQYF. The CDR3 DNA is TGTGCCATCAGTGTCAGCGGGGAAGCAGATACGCAGTATTTT.

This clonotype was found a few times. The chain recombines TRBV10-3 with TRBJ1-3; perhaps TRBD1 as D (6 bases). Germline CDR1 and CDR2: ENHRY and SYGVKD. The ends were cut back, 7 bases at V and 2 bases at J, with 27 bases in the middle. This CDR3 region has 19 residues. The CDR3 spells CAIKSAPSGGTRAGNTIYF. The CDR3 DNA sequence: TGTGCCATCAAGTCCGCGCCCAGCGGGGGGACAAGGGCTGGAAACACCATATATTTT.

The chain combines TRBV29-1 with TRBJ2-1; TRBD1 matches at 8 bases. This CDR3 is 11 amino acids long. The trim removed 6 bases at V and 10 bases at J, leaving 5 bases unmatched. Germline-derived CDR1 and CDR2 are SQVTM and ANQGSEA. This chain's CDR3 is CSVRTGQEQFF. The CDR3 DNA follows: TGCAGCGTCAGGACAGGGCAGGAGCAGTTCTTC.

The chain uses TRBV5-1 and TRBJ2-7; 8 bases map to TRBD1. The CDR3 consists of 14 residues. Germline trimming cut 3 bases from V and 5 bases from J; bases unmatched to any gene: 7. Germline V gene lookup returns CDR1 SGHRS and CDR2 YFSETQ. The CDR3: CASSSGQGQHEQYF. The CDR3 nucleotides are TGCGCCAGCAGCTCCGGACAGGGCCAGCACGAGCAGTACTTC.

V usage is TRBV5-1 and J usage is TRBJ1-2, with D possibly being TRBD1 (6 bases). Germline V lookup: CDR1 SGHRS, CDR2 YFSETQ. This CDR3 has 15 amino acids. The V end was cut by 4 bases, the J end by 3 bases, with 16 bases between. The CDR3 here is CASSELQGLDYGYTF. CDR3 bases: TGCGCCAGCAGCGAATTACAGGGATTGGACTATGGCTACACCTTC.

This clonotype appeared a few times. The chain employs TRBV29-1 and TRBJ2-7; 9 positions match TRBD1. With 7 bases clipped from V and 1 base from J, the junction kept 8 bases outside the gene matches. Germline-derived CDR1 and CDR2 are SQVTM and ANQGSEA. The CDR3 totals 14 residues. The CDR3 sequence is CSASDRGISYEQYF. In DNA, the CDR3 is TGCAGCGCCTCGGACAGGGGAATATCCTACGAGCAGTACTTC.

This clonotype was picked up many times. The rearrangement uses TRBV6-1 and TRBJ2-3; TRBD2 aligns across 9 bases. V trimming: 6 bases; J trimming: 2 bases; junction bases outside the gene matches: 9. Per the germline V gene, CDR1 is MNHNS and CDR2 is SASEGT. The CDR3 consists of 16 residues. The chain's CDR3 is CASRLRGGDSTDTQYF. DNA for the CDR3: TGTGCCAGCAGGCTCCGCGGGGGGGACTCCACAGATACGCAGTATTTT.

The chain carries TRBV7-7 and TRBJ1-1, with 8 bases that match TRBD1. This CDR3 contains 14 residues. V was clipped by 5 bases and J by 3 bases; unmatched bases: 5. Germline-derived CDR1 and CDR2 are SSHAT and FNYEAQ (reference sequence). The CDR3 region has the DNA TGTGCCAGCAGCACAGGGGGAGAGGACACTGAAGCTTTCTTT. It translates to CASSTGGEDTEAFF.

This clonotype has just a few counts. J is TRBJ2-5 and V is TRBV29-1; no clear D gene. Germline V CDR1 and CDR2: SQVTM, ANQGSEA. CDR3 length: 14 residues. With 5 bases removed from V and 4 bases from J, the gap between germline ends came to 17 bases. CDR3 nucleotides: TGCAGCGTTCTAGAATGGGCTAGGAGAGAGACCCAGTACTTC. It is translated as CSVLEWARRETQYF.

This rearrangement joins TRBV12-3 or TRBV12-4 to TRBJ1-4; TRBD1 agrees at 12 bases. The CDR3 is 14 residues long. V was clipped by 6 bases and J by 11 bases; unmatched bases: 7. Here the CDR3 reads CASSQGQGARKLFF. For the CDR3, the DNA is TGTGCCAGCAGCCAGGGACAGGGGGCGCGGAAACTGTTTTTT.

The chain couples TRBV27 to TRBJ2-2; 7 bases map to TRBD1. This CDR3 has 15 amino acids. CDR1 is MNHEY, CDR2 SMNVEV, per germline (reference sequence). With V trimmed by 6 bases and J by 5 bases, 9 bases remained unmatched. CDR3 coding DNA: TGTGCCAGCAGACTCGACAGGGTCGGGACCGGGGAGCTGTTTTTT. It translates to CASRLDRVGTGELFF.

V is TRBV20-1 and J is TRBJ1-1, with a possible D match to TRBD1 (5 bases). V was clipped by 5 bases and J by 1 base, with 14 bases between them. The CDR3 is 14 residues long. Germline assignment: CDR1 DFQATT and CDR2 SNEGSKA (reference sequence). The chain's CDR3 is CSAQTQGGNTEAFF. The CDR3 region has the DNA TGCAGTGCTCAAACCCAGGGAGGGAACACTGAAGCTTTCTTT.

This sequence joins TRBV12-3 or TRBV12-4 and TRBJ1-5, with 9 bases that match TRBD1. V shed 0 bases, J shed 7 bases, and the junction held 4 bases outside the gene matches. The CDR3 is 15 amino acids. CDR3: CASSLAWTGDQPQHF. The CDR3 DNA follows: TGTGCCAGCAGTTTAGCGTGGACAGGGGACCAGCCCCAGCATTTT.

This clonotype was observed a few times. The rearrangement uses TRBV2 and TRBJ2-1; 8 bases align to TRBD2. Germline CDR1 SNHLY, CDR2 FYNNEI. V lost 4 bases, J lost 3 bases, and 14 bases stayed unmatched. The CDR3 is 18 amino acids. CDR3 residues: CASSGVEWKRGSYNEQFF. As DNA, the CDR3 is TGTGCCAGCAGTGGAGTTGAGTGGAAGCGGGGGAGCTACAATGAGCAGTTCTTC. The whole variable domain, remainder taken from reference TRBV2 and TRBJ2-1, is EPEVTQTPSHQVTQMGQEVILRCVPISNHLYFYWYRQILGQKVEFLVSFYNNEISEKSEIFDDQFSVERPDGSNFTLKIRSTKLEDSAMYFCASSGVEWKRGSYNEQFFGPGTRLTVL.

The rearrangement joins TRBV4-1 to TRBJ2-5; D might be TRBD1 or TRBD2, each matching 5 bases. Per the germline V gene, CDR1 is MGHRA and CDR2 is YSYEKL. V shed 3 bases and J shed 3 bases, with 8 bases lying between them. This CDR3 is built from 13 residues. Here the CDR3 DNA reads TGCGCCAGCAGCCAGGGACGGAAAGAGACCCAGTACTTC. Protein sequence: CASSQGRKETQYF.

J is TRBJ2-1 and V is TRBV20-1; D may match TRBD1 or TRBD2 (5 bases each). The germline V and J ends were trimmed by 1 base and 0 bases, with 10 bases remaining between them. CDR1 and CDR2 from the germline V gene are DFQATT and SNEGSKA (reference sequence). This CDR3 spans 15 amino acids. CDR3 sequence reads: CSARGFGGSYNEQFF. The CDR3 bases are TGCAGTGCTAGAGGCTTTGGGGGCTCCTACAATGAGCAGTTCTTC.

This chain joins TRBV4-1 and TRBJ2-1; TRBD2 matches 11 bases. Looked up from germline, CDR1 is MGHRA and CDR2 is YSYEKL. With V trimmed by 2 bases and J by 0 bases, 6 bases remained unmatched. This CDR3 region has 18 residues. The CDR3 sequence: CASSQPGLAASSYNEQFF. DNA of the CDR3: TGCGCCAGCAGCCAACCGGGACTAGCGGCAAGCTCCTACAATGAGCAGTTCTTC.

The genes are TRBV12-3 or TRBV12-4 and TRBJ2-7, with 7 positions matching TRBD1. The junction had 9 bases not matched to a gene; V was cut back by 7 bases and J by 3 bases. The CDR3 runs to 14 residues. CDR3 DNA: TGTGCCAGCACCGCGGACAGGCCGGACTACGAGCAGTACTTC. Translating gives CASTADRPDYEQYF.

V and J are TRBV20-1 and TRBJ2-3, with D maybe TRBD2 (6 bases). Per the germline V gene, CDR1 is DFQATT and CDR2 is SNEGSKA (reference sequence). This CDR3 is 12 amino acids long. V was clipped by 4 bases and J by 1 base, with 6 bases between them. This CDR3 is CSATGGTDTQYF. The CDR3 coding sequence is TGCAGTGCTACGGGGGGCACAGATACGCAGTATTTT.

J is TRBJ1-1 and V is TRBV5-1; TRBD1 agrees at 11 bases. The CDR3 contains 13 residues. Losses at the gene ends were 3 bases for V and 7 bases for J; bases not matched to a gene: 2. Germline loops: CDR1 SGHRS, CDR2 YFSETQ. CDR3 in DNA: TGCGCCAGCAGCTGGGGACAGGGGGGTGAAGCTTTCTTT. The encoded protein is CASSWGQGGEAFF.

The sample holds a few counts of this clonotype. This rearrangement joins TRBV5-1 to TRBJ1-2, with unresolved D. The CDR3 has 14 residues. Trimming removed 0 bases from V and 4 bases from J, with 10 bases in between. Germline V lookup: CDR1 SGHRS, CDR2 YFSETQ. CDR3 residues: CASSLGNQGYGYTF. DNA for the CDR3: TGCGCCAGCAGCTTGGGGAATCAAGGCTATGGCTACACCTTC.

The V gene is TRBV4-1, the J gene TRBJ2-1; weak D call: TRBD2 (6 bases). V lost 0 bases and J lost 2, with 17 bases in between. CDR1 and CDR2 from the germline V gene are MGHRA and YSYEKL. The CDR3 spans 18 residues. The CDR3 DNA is TGCGCCAGCAGCCAAGATGAGGGAACGGGAGCCCCCTACAATGAGCAGTTCTTC. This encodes CASSQDEGTGAPYNEQFF.

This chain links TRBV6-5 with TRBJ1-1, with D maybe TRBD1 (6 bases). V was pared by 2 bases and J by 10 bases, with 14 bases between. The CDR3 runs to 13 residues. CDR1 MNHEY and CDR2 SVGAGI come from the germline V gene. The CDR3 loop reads CASSYLQGNGAFF. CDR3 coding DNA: TGTGCCAGCAGTTACCTACAGGGAAACGGAGCTTTCTTT.

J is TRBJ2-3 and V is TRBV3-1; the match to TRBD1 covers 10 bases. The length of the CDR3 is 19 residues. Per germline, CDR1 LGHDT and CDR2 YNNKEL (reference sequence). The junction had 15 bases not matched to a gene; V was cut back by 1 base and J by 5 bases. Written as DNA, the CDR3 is TGTGCCAGCAGCCAAGCCCCCCCTACGGACAGGGGGTTTAGAGATACGCAGTATTTT. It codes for CASSQAPPTDRGFRDTQYF.

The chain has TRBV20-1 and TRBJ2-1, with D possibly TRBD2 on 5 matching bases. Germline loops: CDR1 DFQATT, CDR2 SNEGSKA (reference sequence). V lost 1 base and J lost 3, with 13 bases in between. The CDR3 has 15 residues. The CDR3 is CSARAWRRFYNEQFF. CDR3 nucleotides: TGCAGTGCTAGAGCCTGGAGGAGATTCTACAATGAGCAGTTCTTC.

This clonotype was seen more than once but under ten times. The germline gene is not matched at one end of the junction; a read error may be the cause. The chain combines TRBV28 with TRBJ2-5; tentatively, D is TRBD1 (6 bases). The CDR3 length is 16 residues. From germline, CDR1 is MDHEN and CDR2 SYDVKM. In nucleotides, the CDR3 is TGTGCCAGCAGCTTATACAGGGTGAAGGCAGATGAGACCCAGTACTTC. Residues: CASSLYRVKADETQYF. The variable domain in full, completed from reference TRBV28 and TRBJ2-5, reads DVKVTQSSRYLVKRTGEKVFLECVQDMDHENMFWYRQDPGLGLRLIYFSYDVKMKEKGDIPEGYSVSREKKERFSLILESASTNQTSMYLCASSLYRVKADETQYFGPGTRLLVL.

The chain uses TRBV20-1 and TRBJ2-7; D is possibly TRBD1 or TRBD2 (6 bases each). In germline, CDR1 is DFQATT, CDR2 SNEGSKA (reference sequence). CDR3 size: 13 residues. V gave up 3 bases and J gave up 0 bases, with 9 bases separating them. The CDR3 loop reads CSARRDISYEQYF. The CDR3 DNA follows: TGCAGTGCTAGGCGGGACATCTCCTACGAGCAGTACTTC.